These T cell receptor beta chains were read from a single sample in a study of T cells expressing NK-cell markers. TCRdb derives one entry per CDR3 protein from the 5' RACE reads, leaving out DNA. The sample table includes some 500,000 distinct CDR3 sequences. Input material: blood T cells: a sorted CD56 or NKG2C T cell subset, CD4+ or CD8+ T cells, or bulk PBMC T cells (not recorded which). Receptors originate from a woman aged 50 to 60 in good health. Both conserved end residues are part of each CDR3.

TRBV6-1	TRBJ1-2	13	CASNAGGFDGYTF
TRBV2	TRBJ2-1	11	CASAAGQPQFF
TRBV5-5	TRBJ1-2	13	CASSLVAQGGYTF
TRBV7-9	TRBJ2-1	15	CASSLSMDRVNEQFF
TRBV5-6	TRBJ1-6	15	CASSLYARGDSPLHF
TRBV27	TRBJ2-1	14	CASSLSGTGGRGFF
TRBV4-1	TRBJ2-7	17	CASSQEGLGTSYHEQYF
TRBV12-3/TRBV12-4	TRBJ1-2	14	CASTLSGLRSGYTF
TRBV29-1	TRBJ1-1	12	CSVGLGGTEAFF
TRBV20-1	TRBJ2-5	15	CSALTPSGSGETQYF
TRBV12-3/TRBV12-4	TRBJ2-2	14	CASTRTAWAGELFF
TRBV5-1	TRBJ2-2	16	CASSLGQGTGTGELFF
TRBV12-3/TRBV12-4	TRBJ2-7	17	CASSRETGLYLAYEQYF
TRBV20-1	TRBJ2-7	13	CSARDHRAHEQYF
TRBV12-3/TRBV12-4	TRBJ2-1	15	CASSLAGMPGNEQFF
TRBV10-3	TRBJ1-2	13	CAISEGRGSGYTF
TRBV20-1	TRBJ2-3	14	CSARDSQHTDTQYF
TRBV11-2	TRBJ2-1	16	CASSLVPSGRTHEQFF
TRBV5-5	TRBJ1-5	15	CASSRYRLEGQPQHF
TRBV12-3/TRBV12-4	TRBJ2-2	14	CASSRSGNTGELFF
TRBV20-1	TRBJ2-2	14	CSARDRTGGGELFF
TRBV28	TRBJ2-1	17	CASSLWQGQTSHNEQFF
TRBV6-6	TRBJ2-1	13	CASSSLGGNEQFF
TRBV12-3/TRBV12-4	TRBJ2-3	17	CASSSPLAGGNTDTQYF
TRBV2	TRBJ1-1	12	CASSKGQGEAFF
TRBV20-1	TRBJ2-3	15	CSARPGAASTNTQYF
TRBV5-6	TRBJ2-7	13	CASSEGPAYEQYF
TRBV12-3/TRBV12-4	TRBJ2-3	16	CASSSPSGSGTDTQYF
TRBV12-3/TRBV12-4	TRBJ2-3	11	CASRWLDTQYF
TRBV29-1	TRBJ2-1	16	CSVLPPQGGSYNEQFF
TRBV7-9	TRBJ2-7	12	CASSPPGSEQYF
TRBV29-1	TRBJ2-3	13	CSVAPTVTDTQYF
TRBV5-6	TRBJ2-5	15	CASSRLKSTSETQYF
TRBV7-9	TRBJ2-5	15	CASSPRDRDRETQYF
TRBV3-1	TRBJ2-2	13	CASGTGITGELFF
TRBV11-2	TRBJ2-3	16	CASSYILASSTDTQYF
TRBV9	TRBJ2-5	16	CASSVAIRGTQETQYF
TRBV7-9	TRBJ2-1	15	CASSLVSGLASEQFF
TRBV30	TRBJ2-5	14	CAWIRVGGGETQYF
TRBV6-5	TRBJ2-1	19	CASSYSNGVAGGFGNEQFF
TRBV27	TRBJ2-1	19	CASSLKRGGISSSYNEQFF